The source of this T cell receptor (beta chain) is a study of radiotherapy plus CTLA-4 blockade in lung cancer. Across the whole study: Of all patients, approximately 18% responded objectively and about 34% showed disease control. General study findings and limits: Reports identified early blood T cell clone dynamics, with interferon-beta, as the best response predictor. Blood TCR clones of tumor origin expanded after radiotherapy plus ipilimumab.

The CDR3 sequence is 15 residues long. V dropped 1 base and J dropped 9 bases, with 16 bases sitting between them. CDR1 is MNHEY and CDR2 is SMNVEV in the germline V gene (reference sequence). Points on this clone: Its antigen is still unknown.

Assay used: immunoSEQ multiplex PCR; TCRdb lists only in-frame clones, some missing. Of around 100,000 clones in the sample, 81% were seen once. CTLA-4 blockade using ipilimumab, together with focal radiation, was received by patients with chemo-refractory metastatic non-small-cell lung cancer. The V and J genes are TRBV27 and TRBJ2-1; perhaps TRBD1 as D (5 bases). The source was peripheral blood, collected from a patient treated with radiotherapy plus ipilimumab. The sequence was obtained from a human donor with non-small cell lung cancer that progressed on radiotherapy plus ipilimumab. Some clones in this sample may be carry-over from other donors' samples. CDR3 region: CASSLFGQGYGEQFF. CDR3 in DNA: TGTGCCAGCAGTTTATTTGGCCAGGGTTACGGTGAGCAGTTCTTC.